This T cell receptor (beta chain) was profiled in a study of T-cell memory formation after mild COVID-19. From the 5' RACE reads, TCRdb called clonotypes with MiXCR, one entry per CDR3 protein. This table holds tens of thousands of distinct CDR3 sequences, more than 9% found once. From germline, CDR1 is MNHNS and CDR2 SASEGT. There are 14 residues in the CDR3. V was pared by 8 bases and J by 8 bases, with 10 bases of the junction left unmatched. This clonotype was seen only a few times. The TCR sequence derives from a man younger than 35 who had mild COVID-19 (a few samples of this study predate the infection). Cell type and time point are not known. This chain uses TRBV6-1 with TRBJ1-4; 8 nucleotides align to TRBD1. Sample: PBMCs or a T cell subset sorted from them (not recorded which). DNA for the CDR3: TGTGCCAGCTACGACAGGGGAAGTGGGGAAAAACTGTTTTTT. Its translation: CASYDRGSGEKLFF.